These 4 T cell receptor beta chains share one sample of origin, sequenced in a study of T-cell memory formation after mild COVID-19 (dated by TCRdb to about 2021). The library relied on 5' RACE. Data came from an Illumina NovaSeq 6000. TCRdb trimmed the raw reads at Q25, called clones with MiXCR and kept productive beta chains. Merged by CDR3 protein, the rows form single entries marked with the most common genes and DNA. The sample contains more than 300,000 distinct CDR3 sequences, roughly 19% of them found a single time. Clones ranked in the top ten supply 21% of the sample. The sequenced sample was PBMCs or a T cell subset sorted from them (not recorded which). These receptors were collected from a man aged 18 to 29 who had mild COVID-19 (a few samples of this study predate the infection). The sample titles of this study are shuffled in the database, so cell type and time point are left out; the donor was told from shared clones.

The rearrangement links TRBV5-1 to TRBJ2-3; D might be TRBD2 (6 bases). The CDR3 contains 14 residues. V was shortened by 7 bases and J by 2 bases, with 14 bases between the two germline ends. The V gene's germline CDR1 is SGHRS and CDR2 YFSETQ. The chain's CDR3 is CASEPGGFTDTQYF. CDR3 sequence (DNA): TGCGCCAGCGAACCTGGGGGGTTCACAGATACGCAGTATTTT.

This clonotype was detected a few times. This rearrangement joins TRBV7-9 to TRBJ1-2; TRBD1 matches at 7 bases. Germline V gene lookup returns CDR1 SEHNR and CDR2 FQNEAQ (reference sequence). The trim removed 5 bases at V and 7 bases at J, leaving 7 bases unmatched. This CDR3 contains 13 residues. CDR3: CASSREGAAGYTF. DNA for the CDR3: TGTGCCAGCAGCCGGGAGGGGGCGGCTGGCTACACCTTC.

The chain couples TRBV5-4 to TRBJ1-2; 11 nucleotides match TRBD1. There are 16 residues in the CDR3. Unmatched junction bases numbered 9, after V lost 3 bases and J lost 5 bases. In germline, CDR1 is SGHNT, CDR2 YYREEE (reference sequence). CDR3 in amino acids: CASSSGQGAKWYGYTF. CDR3 in DNA: TGTGCCAGCAGCTCCGGACAGGGGGCTAAATGGTATGGCTACACCTTC.

V is TRBV7-2 and J is TRBJ2-7; 11 positions match TRBD1. This CDR3 is 16 amino acids long. In germline, CDR1 is SGHTA, CDR2 FQGNSA. The V and J ends lost 6 bases and 5 bases, in that order; junction bases with no gene match: 12. CDR3 sequence (DNA): TGTGCCAGCAGTCCCGGGGGGACAGGGGGTATCCACGAGCAGTACGTC. Amino acids: CASSPGGTGGIHEQYV.